The next 2 T cell receptor beta chains were all read from a single sample in a study of tissue T cells after allogeneic stem cell transplantation. The method was immunoSEQ multiplex PCR; TCRdb's version includes in-frame clones alone and lacks a portion of them. The sample has 6,500 to 10,000 clones; 35% to 60% are singletons. Time point here: mouse harvest day 7 after allogeneic transplant. The graft held 10^6 splenic CD5+ T cells and 10^7 T-cell-depleted bone marrow cells. The sequenced material came from gut tissue. Receptor source: a female BALB/c mouse given C57BL/6 T cells with graft-versus-host disease after an allogeneic hematopoietic cell transplant.

This clone is medium-sized. The gene names given are mouse names. The read ends 1 residue before the CDR3 terminus; that terminus is restored from the germline J gene. This rearrangement joins TRBV1 to TRBJ2-5, with D perhaps being TRBD1 or TRBD2 (6 bases each). Germline loops: CDR1 NSQYPW, CDR2 LRSPGD (reference sequence). This CDR3 region has 14 residues. Trimming took off 0 bases at V and 2 bases at J, with 6 bases between the two ends. The sequenced CDR3 bases are TGCACCTGCAGTGCAGAGGGGGCCCAAGACACCCAGTAC. It yields the protein CTCSAEGAQDTQY. The whole CDR3 protein reads CTCSAEGAQDTQYF.

To note about this clone: Gene names follow the mouse nomenclature. The sequence runs out 1 residue before the end of the CDR3; the remainder is reconstructed from the germline J gene. V is TRBV3 and J is TRBJ2-5; 8 nucleotides line up with TRBD2. Germline CDR1 SNHLY, CDR2 FYNGKV (reference sequence). Losses at the gene ends were 3 bases for V and 0 bases for J; bases not matched to a gene: 5. The CDR3 loop spans 16 amino acids. The part of the CDR3 DNA that was read is TGTGCCAGCAGCTTCCTGGGGGGCTTTAACCAAGACACCCAGTAC. This translates into CASSFLGGFNQDTQY. The full CDR3 sequence reads CASSFLGGFNQDTQYF.